The 27 T cell receptor beta chains below were found in one sample sequenced in a study of T cells after yellow fever vaccination. TCRdb processed the 5' RACE reads anew with MiXCR; each CDR3 protein has one entry. The data contain approximately 120,000 distinct CDR3 sequences, under 8% of them singletons. The specimen was CD4+ T cells sorted from PBMCs, collected roughly 10 days after the first yellow fever vaccination. These receptor sequences come from a man between 18 and 29 years old who received the YFV17D yellow fever vaccine.

This clonotype was recorded many times. The rearrangement joins TRBV6-1 to TRBJ2-1; D gene ambiguous. Germline V gene lookup returns CDR1 MNHNS and CDR2 SASEGT. Trimming cost V 5 bases and J 0 bases, with 14 bases left between them. The CDR3 sequence is 16 residues long. CDR3 DNA sequence: TGTGCCAGCAGTCCTTGGACGGCGAGCTCCTACAATGAGCAGTTCTTC. The encoded protein is CASSPWTASSYNEQFF.

This clonotype was recorded many times. The CDR3 loop is CASSRRTGRQGETQYF. As DNA, the CDR3 is TGTGCCAGCAGCCGCAGAACAGGGAGGCAGGGAGAGACCCAGTACTTC. The chain is built from TRBV7-2 and TRBJ2-5; D might be TRBD1 or TRBD2, each matching 6 bases. Germline V lookup: CDR1 SGHTA, CDR2 FQGNSA. The CDR3 extends over 16 amino acids. Trimming cost V 5 bases and J 4 bases, with 20 bases left between them.

This clonotype showed up many times. The genes are TRBV5-1 and TRBJ1-6, with D possibly being TRBD1 (5 bases). Germline V gene data show CDR1 as SGHRS and CDR2 as YFSETQ. V was pared by 4 bases and J by 6 bases, with 8 bases between. CDR3 size: 13 residues. The CDR3 bases are TGCGCCAGCAGCACGGACACTAATTCACCCCTCCACTTT. Amino acid sequence: CASSTDTNSPLHF.

The table lists this clonotype with many counts. This chain connects TRBV4-3 to TRBJ2-7; the D gene is possibly TRBD1 (6 bases). Germline V gives CDR1 LGHNA, CDR2 YSLEER. V shed 1 base and J shed 7 bases, with 14 bases lying between them. The CDR3 covers 14 residues. DNA of the CDR3: TGCGCCAGCAGCCAAGGAGTGGGGGCGAGGGAGCAGTACTTC. This encodes CASSQGVGAREQYF.

This clonotype was detected many times. V is TRBV27 and J is TRBJ1-2, with 8 bases fitting TRBD1. This CDR3 is 12 amino acids long. Trimming removed 8 bases from V and 8 bases from J; junction bases left unmatched: 7. In germline, CDR1 is MNHEY, CDR2 SMNVEV (reference sequence). For the CDR3, the DNA is TGTGCCAGCCGGCAGGGGGCGGCCGGCTACACCTTC. As protein: CASRQGAAGYTF.

The sample holds many counts of this clonotype. The V and J genes are TRBV5-8 and TRBJ2-5; D possibly corresponds to TRBD1 (6 bases). The CDR3 has 14 residues. Germline-derived CDR1 and CDR2 are SGHTS and YDEGEE. Trimming took off 4 bases at V and 2 bases at J, with 12 bases between the two ends. CDR3 bases: TGTGCCAGCAGCGTACGACAGGTTCAAGAGACCCAGTACTTC. It encodes CASSVRQVQETQYF. Full variable domain (missing parts from reference TRBV5-8 and TRBJ2-5): EAGVTQSPTHLIKTRGQQATLRCSPISGHTSVYWYQQALGLGLQFLLWYDEGEERNRGNFPPRFSGRQFPNYSSELNVNALELEDSALYLCASSVRQVQETQYFGPGTRLLVL.

This clonotype was detected many times. The V gene is TRBV29-1, the J gene TRBJ2-7, with 10 bases aligning to TRBD1. There are 14 residues in the CDR3. From germline, CDR1 is SQVTM and CDR2 ANQGSEA. CDR3 nucleotide sequence: TGCAGCGTAGAAGGGACAGGGGTGTTCTACGAGCAGTACGTC. It yields the protein CSVEGTGVFYEQYV.

This clonotype was counted many times. The V and J genes are TRBV7-8 and TRBJ1-2; D possibly corresponds to TRBD1 (5 bases). CDR1 SGHVS and CDR2 FQNEAQ come from the germline V gene. With 5 bases removed from V and 0 bases from J, the gap between germline ends came to 13 bases. This CDR3 has 15 residues. The CDR3 is CASSLQGRANYGYTF. The CDR3 DNA reads TGTGCCAGCAGCCTCCAGGGCAGAGCTAACTATGGCTACACCTTC. The full variable domain, completed using reference TRBV7-8 and TRBJ1-2, is GAGVSQSPRYKVAKRGQDVALRCDPISGHVSLFWYQQALGQGPEFLTYFQNEAQLDKSGLPSDRFFAERPEGSVSTLKIQRTQQEDSAVYLCASSLQGRANYGYTFGSGTRLTVV.

The table lists this clonotype with many counts. The rearrangement links TRBV11-2 to TRBJ2-7; 11 bases fit TRBD2. Losses at the gene ends were 1 base for V and 9 bases for J; bases not matched to a gene: 17. Germline loops: CDR1 SGHAT, CDR2 FQNNGV. The CDR3 sequence is 18 residues long. This CDR3 is CASSLVLGIGSGGAAQYF. DNA of the CDR3: TGTGCCAGCAGCTTAGTTCTCGGGATTGGTAGCGGGGGGGCCGCGCAGTACTTC.

This clonotype appeared many times. The chain combines TRBV28 with TRBJ1-2, with D uncertain. The CDR3 loop spans 14 amino acids. The V end lost 6 bases, the J end lost 2 bases, and 13 bases lay between the germline ends. Germline assignment: CDR1 MDHEN and CDR2 SYDVKM. CDR3 in amino acids: CASRNHPQNYGYTF. DNA of the CDR3: TGTGCCAGCAGGAACCACCCGCAAAACTATGGCTACACCTTC.

This clonotype was picked up many times. The chain combines TRBV7-6 with TRBJ1-5; tentative D call: TRBD1 (5 bases). The germline V and J ends were trimmed by 1 base and 1 base, with 11 bases remaining between them. The CDR3 is 16 residues long. CDR1 and CDR2 (germline): SGHVS, FNYEAQ. The CDR3 DNA sequence: TGTGCCAGCAGCTTAGGGGGGGGTGAAAGCAATCAGCCCCAGCATTTT. It encodes CASSLGGGESNQPQHF.

This clonotype was recorded at least ten times. The chain joins TRBV5-6 to TRBJ1-1, with D possibly being TRBD1 (5 bases). The CDR3 contains 14 residues. Looked up from germline, CDR1 is SGHDT and CDR2 is YYEEEE. The V gene lost 3 bases and the J gene lost 4 bases, with 13 bases spanning the gap. As DNA, the CDR3 is TGTGCCAGCAGCTCCTCAGGGTGGGGCACTGAAGCTTTCTTT. This codes for CASSSSGWGTEAFF.

This clonotype came up a few times. The V gene is TRBV7-2, the J gene TRBJ1-2; D uncertain. Trimming cost V 1 base and J 8 bases, with 14 bases left between them. The germline V gene has CDR1 SGHTA and CDR2 FQGNSA. This CDR3 contains 14 residues. The CDR3 nucleotides are TGTGCCAGCAGCTTAGGGGTACGGCGGAAAGGCTACACCTTC. This encodes CASSLGVRRKGYTF.

This clonotype was recorded many times. This rearrangement joins TRBV5-1 to TRBJ1-2, with a tentative D call TRBD1 (5 bases). The CDR3 length is 17 residues. CDR1 SGHRS and CDR2 YFSETQ come from the germline V gene. Trimming pared 4 bases from V and 2 bases from J, leaving 21 bases between. DNA for the CDR3: TGCGCCAGCAGCCGAGGGGAAGGTGGGAGGCAGAACTATGGCTACACCTTC. Its protein is CASSRGEGGRQNYGYTF.

This clonotype was counted at least ten times. The chain carries TRBV7-9 and TRBJ1-6, with D maybe TRBD1 (5 bases). Trimming took 0 bases from V and 8 from J, leaving 11 bases between them. There are 15 residues in the CDR3. Germline lookup yields CDR1 SEHNR and CDR2 FQNEAQ (reference sequence). CDR3 in amino acids: CASSLAETADSPLHF. DNA of the CDR3: TGTGCCAGCAGCTTAGCGGAGACAGCCGATTCACCCCTCCACTTT.

The chain joins TRBV3-1 to TRBJ2-5, with 8 bases aligning to TRBD2. The CDR3 runs to 15 residues. Germline loops: CDR1 LGHDT, CDR2 YNNKEL (reference sequence). V trimming: 8 bases; J trimming: 1 base; junction bases outside the gene matches: 9. Here the CDR3 DNA reads TGTGCCAGCTCCCGTACGGCGGGGGGCCAAGAGACCCAGTACTTC. Encoded protein: CASSRTAGGQETQYF.

This clonotype was recorded at least ten times. An end of the junction does not agree with germline; a read error may underlie this. This rearrangement joins TRBV4-3 to TRBJ2-5; tentative D call: TRBD2 (6 bases). The germline V gene has CDR1 LGHNA and CDR2 YSLEER. The CDR3 runs to 13 residues. The CDR3 loop reads CASSPSRLEGLNF. The CDR3 DNA reads as TGCGCCAGCAGCCCAAGTAGATTGGAGGGTTTGAACTTC.

Note on this clonotype: A single base separates this from a much larger clone, so it may be a read error. The rearrangement joins TRBV7-8 to TRBJ1-3; D uncertain. This CDR3 comprises 14 residues. CDR1 is SGHVS, CDR2 FQNEAQ, per germline. The CDR3 loop reads CDSSLPSRGNTIYF. CDR3 coding DNA: TGTGACAGCAGCTTACCGTCCCGTGGAAACACCATATATTTT.

This clonotype was seen ten or more times. The chain carries TRBV11-1 and TRBJ2-1; D is unresolved. Germline V gene lookup returns CDR1 SGHAT and CDR2 FQDESV (reference sequence). CDR3 size: 13 residues. Trimming cost V 1 base and J 5 bases, with 6 bases left between them. The CDR3 DNA is TGTGCCAGCAGCTTAGGCCCAAACAATGAGCAGTTCTTC. It translates to CASSLGPNNEQFF.

At least ten counts were recorded for this clonotype. J is TRBJ1-2 and V is TRBV27; D is perhaps TRBD1 (5 bases). The CDR3 totals 15 residues. With 5 bases removed from V and 4 bases from J, the gap between germline ends came to 17 bases. CDR1 is MNHEY, CDR2 SMNVEV, per germline (reference sequence). The CDR3 spells CASSTGWDGPYGYTF. The DNA of the CDR3 is TGTGCCAGCAGTACGGGGTGGGACGGACCCTATGGCTACACCTTC.

This clonotype occurred many times. J is TRBJ2-2 and V is TRBV5-1; weak D call: TRBD1 (5 bases). V was shortened by 4 bases and J by 7 bases, with 17 bases between the two germline ends. Germline V gene data show CDR1 as SGHRS and CDR2 as YFSETQ. CDR3 length: 15 residues. The CDR3 here is CASSPSIQGGGELFF. Here the CDR3 DNA reads TGCGCCAGCAGCCCCAGTATCCAGGGTGGCGGGGAGCTGTTTTTT.

This clonotype was counted ten times or more. This chain connects TRBV5-5 to TRBJ2-5; 7 nucleotides match TRBD2. Germline lookup yields CDR1 SGHKS and CDR2 YYEKEE (reference sequence). Trimming cost V 7 bases and J 2 bases; bases outside gene matches: 8. The CDR3 has 14 residues. The CDR3 DNA follows: TGTGCCAGCGGGCGGGGAGGGGCTCAAGAGACCCAGTACTTC. Amino acid sequence: CASGRGGAQETQYF.

The chain has TRBV25-1 and TRBJ2-3; tentative D call: TRBD2 (6 bases). The germline V gene encodes CDR1 MGHDK and CDR2 SYGVNS. The CDR3 totals 12 residues. The V and J ends lost 7 bases and 6 bases respectively, with 11 bases between them. DNA of the CDR3: TGTGCCAGCATCTCGGGGGTGGATACGCAGTATTTT. Translating gives CASISGVDTQYF.

This clonotype was detected many times. The chain combines TRBV19 with TRBJ1-4; the D is unclear. V shed 4 bases and J shed 5 bases, with 14 bases lying between them. The germline CDR1 and CDR2 sequences are LNHDA and SQIVND (reference sequence). This CDR3 has 15 residues. The CDR3 DNA reads TGTGCCAGTAGTAGATCGGAGGGAGTCAATGAAAAACTGTTTTTT. It translates to CASSRSEGVNEKLFF.

This clonotype was counted a few times. The chain recombines TRBV7-2 with TRBJ2-1; 7 bases match TRBD1. The germline V gene encodes CDR1 SGHTA and CDR2 FQGNSA. V trimming: 5 bases; J trimming: 12 bases; junction bases outside the gene matches: 13. This CDR3 has 14 amino acids. The CDR3 region has the DNA TGTGCCAGCAGCCCCCCGCCGAAGGGGGCCACGCAGTTCTTC. This encodes CASSPPPKGATQFF.

As to this clonotype: A much larger clone lies one base from this, so it may be a read error. This rearrangement joins TRBV20-1 to TRBJ2-3, with 10 bases fitting TRBD2. Germline loops: CDR1 DFQATT, CDR2 SNEGSKA (reference sequence). CDR3 size: 16 residues. The junction had 10 bases not matched to a gene; V was cut back by 5 bases and J by 2 bases. The CDR3 region is CSAPGPSGGFTDTQYF. CDR3 bases: TGCAGTGCTCCCGGGCCTAGCGGGGGTTTCACAGATACGCAGTATTTT.

In DNA, the CDR3 is TGTGCCAGCAGCTTAGCGCTGACTAGCGGGGACTCCTACGAGCAGTACTTC. Amino acid sequence: CASSLALTSGDSYEQYF. V and J are TRBV7-2 and TRBJ2-7, with TRBD2 identical over 11 bases. The J segment lost 0 bases and the V segment lost 0 bases, leaving 4 bases of the junction unmatched. The CDR3 has 17 amino acids. Germline-derived CDR1 and CDR2 are SGHTA and FQGNSA.